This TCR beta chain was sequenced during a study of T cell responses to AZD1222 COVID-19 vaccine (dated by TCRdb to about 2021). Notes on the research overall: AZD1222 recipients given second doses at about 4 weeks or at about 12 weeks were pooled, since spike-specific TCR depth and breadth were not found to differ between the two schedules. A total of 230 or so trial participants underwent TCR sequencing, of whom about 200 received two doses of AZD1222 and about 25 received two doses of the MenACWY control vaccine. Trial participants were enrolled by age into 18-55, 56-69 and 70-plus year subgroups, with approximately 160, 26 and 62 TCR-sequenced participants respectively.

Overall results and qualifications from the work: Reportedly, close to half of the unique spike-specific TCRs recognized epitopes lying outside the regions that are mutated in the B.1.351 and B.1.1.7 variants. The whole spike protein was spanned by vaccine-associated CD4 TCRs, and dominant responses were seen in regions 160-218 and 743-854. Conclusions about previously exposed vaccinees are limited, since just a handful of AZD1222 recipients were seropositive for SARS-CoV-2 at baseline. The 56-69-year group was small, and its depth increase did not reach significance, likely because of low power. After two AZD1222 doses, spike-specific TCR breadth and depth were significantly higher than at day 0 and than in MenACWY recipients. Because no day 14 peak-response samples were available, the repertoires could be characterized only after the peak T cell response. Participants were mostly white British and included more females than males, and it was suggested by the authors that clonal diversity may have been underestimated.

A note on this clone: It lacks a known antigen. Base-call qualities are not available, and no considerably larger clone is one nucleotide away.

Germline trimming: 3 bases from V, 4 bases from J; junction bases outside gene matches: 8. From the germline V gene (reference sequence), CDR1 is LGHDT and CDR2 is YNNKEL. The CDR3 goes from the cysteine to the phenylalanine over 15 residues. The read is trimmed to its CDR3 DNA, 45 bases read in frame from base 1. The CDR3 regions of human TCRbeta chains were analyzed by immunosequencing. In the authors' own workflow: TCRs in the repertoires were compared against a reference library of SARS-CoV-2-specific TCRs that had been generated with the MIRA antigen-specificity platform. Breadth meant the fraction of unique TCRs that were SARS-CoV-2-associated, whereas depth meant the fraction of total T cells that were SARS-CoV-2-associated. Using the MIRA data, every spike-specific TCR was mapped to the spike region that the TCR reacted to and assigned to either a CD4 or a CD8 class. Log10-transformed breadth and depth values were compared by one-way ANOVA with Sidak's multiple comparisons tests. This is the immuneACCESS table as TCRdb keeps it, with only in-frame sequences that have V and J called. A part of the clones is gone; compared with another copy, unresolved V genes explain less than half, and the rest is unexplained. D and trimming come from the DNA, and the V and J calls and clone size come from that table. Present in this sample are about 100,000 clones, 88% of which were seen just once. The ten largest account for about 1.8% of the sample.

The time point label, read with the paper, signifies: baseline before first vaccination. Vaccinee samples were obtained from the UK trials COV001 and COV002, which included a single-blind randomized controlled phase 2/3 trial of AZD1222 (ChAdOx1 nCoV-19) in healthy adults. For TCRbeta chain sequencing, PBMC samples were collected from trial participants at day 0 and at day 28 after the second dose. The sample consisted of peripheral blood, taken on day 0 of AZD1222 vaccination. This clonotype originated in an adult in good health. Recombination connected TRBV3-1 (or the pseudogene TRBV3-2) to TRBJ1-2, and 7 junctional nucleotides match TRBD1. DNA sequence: TGTGCCAGCAGCCATTCTACAGGGGCTTTCTATGGCTACACCTTC. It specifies CASSHSTGAFYGYTF.